The entry below gives a single T cell receptor (beta chain) sequence along with its context. The antigen remains unidentified. TCRdb's table, derived via immunoSEQ multiplex PCR, lists solely in-frame clones and lacks some. Of 70,000 to 75,000 clones in the sample, more than 70% were seen once. Around day 10 of culture, CD4+ T cells were separated out. Vaccinated participants had no history of SARS-CoV-2 infection and tested negative for nucleocapsid antibodies. IL-2 medium was substituted for half the medium on days 3 and 7. The data are from a study of vaccination effects on CD4 cells after COVID-19. The overall study: Culturing of around 1.9 million PBMC per well took place with 8.5 to 10 IU/ml IL-2 and 9 to 10 ug/ml peptides.

The V end lost 7 bases, the J end lost 7 bases, and 16 bases lay between the germline ends. The germline V gene encodes CDR1 SEHNR and CDR2 FQNEAQ (reference sequence). This CDR3 comprises 13 residues. The chain joins TRBV7-9 to TRBJ1-1; D gene ambiguous. The clonotype originates from a human donor who received a COVID-19 vaccine. The material was CD4+ T cells from PBMCs cultured without peptide, obtained before COVID-19 vaccination. The CDR3 sequence is CASTISPQREAFF. The CDR3 DNA reads as TGTGCCAGCACCATCTCCCCCCAGCGTGAAGCTTTCTTT. The variable domain in full, with the rest retrieved from reference TRBV7-9 and TRBJ1-1, is DTGVSQNPRHKITKRGQNVTFRCDPISEHNRLYWYRQTLGQGPEFLTYFQNEAQLEKSRLLSDRFSAERPKGSFSTLEIQRTEQGDSAMYLCASTISPQREAFFGQGTRLTVV.